The 25 T cell receptor beta chains below come from one sample, sequenced in a study of CD8 T cells in ankylosing spondylitis. Study results and caveats: Typical of ankylosing spondylitis blood, it appeared, was a TCR beta motif of seven to nine highly homologous variants.

These receptors lack a known antigen. TCRdb itself ran the 5' RACE reads through MiXCR, one entry per CDR3 protein. This table holds about 840,000 distinct CDR3 sequences, roughly 10% found once. Sequencing was carried out using blood, either unsorted or a sorted T cell fraction (not recorded which). The receptors shown here come from a male donor with ankylosing spondylitis.

This clonotype was picked up a small number of times. This CDR3 is CASSEGQVGQPQHF. The DNA for the CDR3 is TGTGCCAGCAGCGAGGGACAGGTTGGTCAGCCCCAGCATTTT. This chain uses TRBV9 with TRBJ1-5; 8 bases are a match to TRBD1. CDR1 is SGDLS, CDR2 YYNGEE, per germline. The CDR3 is 14 residues long. V was pared by 3 bases and J by 6 bases, with 5 bases of the junction left unmatched.

The chain employs TRBV4-1 and TRBJ1-4, with 10 bases aligning to TRBD1. Germline V gene data show CDR1 as MGHRA and CDR2 as YSYEKL. Losses at the gene ends were 2 bases for V and 10 bases for J; bases not matched to a gene: 7. This CDR3 is 15 amino acids long. This chain's CDR3 is CASSQTGQGTRKLFF. CDR3 bases: TGCGCCAGCAGCCAAACGGGACAGGGGACCCGAAAACTGTTTTTT.

V usage is TRBV6-5 and J usage is TRBJ1-1, with no clear D. V lost 0 bases to trimming and J lost 3 bases, with 11 bases between them. Germline CDR1 is MNHEY and CDR2 is SVGAGI. This CDR3 is built from 15 residues. The CDR3 DNA reads TGTGCCAGCAGTTACTCCCGGAGGAGGCACACTGAAGCTTTCTTT. Protein sequence: CASSYSRRRHTEAFF.

This clonotype has ten or more counts. The J gene is TRBJ1-4, the V gene TRBV20-1; D is unclear. CDR3 size: 12 residues. V was shortened by 7 bases and J by 2 bases, with 8 bases between the two germline ends. Per germline, CDR1 DFQATT and CDR2 SNEGSKA (reference sequence). CDR3 nucleotides: TGCAGTGTTGGAGGGACTAATGAAAAACTGTTTTTT. It encodes CSVGGTNEKLFF.

V and J are TRBV15 and TRBJ2-7; 7 positions match TRBD2. There are 16 residues in the CDR3. V shed 0 bases, J shed 2 bases, and the junction held 7 bases outside the gene matches. Looked up from germline, CDR1 is LNHNV and CDR2 is YYDKDF (reference sequence). The CDR3 here is CATSRDRASGTYEQYF. CDR3 DNA: TGTGCCACCAGCAGAGATCGCGCTAGCGGAACCTACGAGCAGTACTTC. Looking up the rest from reference TRBV15 and TRBJ2-7 gives the full variable domain: DAMVIQNPRYQVTQFGKPVTLSCSQTLNHNVMYWYQQKSSQAPKLLFHYYDKDFNNEADTPDNFQSRRPNTSFCFLDIRSPGLGDTAMYLCATSRDRASGTYEQYFGPGTRLTVT.

The rearrangement uses TRBV28 and TRBJ2-3; 9 positions agree with TRBD1. CDR3 length equals 16 residues. V shed 8 bases and J 5 bases; nucleotides not matched to a gene: 14. Germline lookup yields CDR1 MDHEN and CDR2 SYDVKM. The CDR3 region has the DNA TGTGCCAGCTCTTTCCAGGGACAGGGATTTGAAGATACGCAGTATTTT. This gives the protein CASSFQGQGFEDTQYF.

This sequence joins TRBV7-6 and TRBJ2-2, with D perhaps given as TRBD1 or TRBD2 (6 bases each). Per the germline V gene, CDR1 is SGHVS and CDR2 is FNYEAQ. This CDR3 is built from 16 residues. Trimming took off 2 bases at V and 1 base at J, with 11 bases between the two ends. The DNA of the CDR3 is TGTGCCAGCAGCTTAAGGGGGGCATGGAACACCGGGGAGCTGTTTTTT. Translating it yields CASSLRGAWNTGELFF.

This rearrangement joins TRBV28 to TRBJ2-3; 7 bases are a match to TRBD1. Germline V gene sequence: CDR1 MDHEN, CDR2 SYDVKM. The CDR3 has 12 amino acids. V lost 3 bases, J lost 9 bases, and 3 bases stayed unmatched. The CDR3: CASSFGQVTQYF. DNA of the CDR3: TGTGCCAGCAGTTTCGGACAGGTAACGCAGTATTTT.

The genes are TRBV4-3 and TRBJ2-2; possible D gene TRBD2, 6 bases. The CDR3 consists of 16 residues. Looked up from germline, CDR1 is LGHNA and CDR2 is YSLEER. V lost 0 bases and J lost 4, with 12 bases in between. The CDR3 loop reads CASSQDWRGSTGELFF. The CDR3 coding sequence is TGCGCCAGCAGCCAAGATTGGCGGGGTAGCACCGGGGAGCTGTTTTTT.

This clonotype was detected ten times or more. The chain joins TRBV4-3 to TRBJ2-7, with 9 bases fitting TRBD1. This CDR3 comprises 13 residues. Germline lookup yields CDR1 LGHNA and CDR2 YSLEER. The junction had 0 bases not matched to a gene; V was cut back by 1 base and J by 5 bases. The CDR3 is CASSQGTGDEQYF. The CDR3 DNA reads as TGCGCCAGCAGCCAAGGGACAGGGGACGAGCAGTACTTC.

The chain is built from TRBV7-2 and TRBJ2-7; D gene uncertain. This CDR3 has 15 residues. Germline V gene data show CDR1 as SGHTA and CDR2 as FQGNSA. Trimming removed 0 bases from V and 4 bases from J, with 13 bases in between. CDR3 sequence: CASSLAGAGRYEQYF. The DNA for the CDR3 is TGTGCCAGCAGCTTAGCTGGAGCAGGCCGTTACGAGCAGTACTTC.

Only a few counts were recorded for this clonotype. The chain has TRBV7-9 and TRBJ2-5; 8 bases are a match to TRBD2. The V gene's germline CDR1 is SEHNR and CDR2 FQNEAQ (reference sequence). The J segment lost 1 base and the V segment lost 1 base, leaving 8 bases of the junction unmatched. The CDR3 length is 17 residues. The CDR3 nucleotides are TGTGCCAGCAGCTTAGTTTGGAGCGGGGGAAGCCAAGAGACCCAGTACTTC. Translation gives CASSLVWSGGSQETQYF.

The chain employs TRBV6-2 or TRBV6-3 and TRBJ2-7; possibly TRBD1 or TRBD2 for D (6 bases each). CDR3 size: 15 residues. The germline V gene has CDR1 MNHEY and CDR2 SVGEGT. V lost 7 bases and J 1 base, leaving 17 bases between the germline ends. The CDR3, as DNA: TGTGCCAGCACCCCTTGGGGGGCAACTTCCTACGAGCAGTACTTC. It specifies CASTPWGATSYEQYF.

CDR3 residues: CASRLVSDEQFF. The CDR3 DNA sequence: TGTGCCAGCAGATTAGTGAGCGATGAGCAGTTCTTC. The chain joins TRBV6-1 to TRBJ2-1; D remains unclear. CDR1 and CDR2 (germline): MNHNS, SASEGT. The germline V and J ends were trimmed by 6 bases and 8 bases, with 11 bases remaining between them. CDR3 length equals 12 residues.

The chain joins TRBV7-6 to TRBJ2-5; 8 bases are a match to TRBD1. The V gene end was trimmed by 7 bases and the J gene end by 2 bases; junction bases not matched to a gene: 3. Germline CDR1 is SGHVS and CDR2 is FNYEAQ. The CDR3 length is 13 residues. The CDR3 region has the DNA TGTGCCAGCACCAGGGGGCCTCAAGAGACCCAGTACTTC. Translation: CASTRGPQETQYF.

The table lists this clonotype with many counts. The J gene is TRBJ2-2, the V gene TRBV6-2 or TRBV6-3; 8 nucleotides align to TRBD2. Losses at the gene ends were 5 bases for V and 3 bases for J; bases not matched to a gene: 11. The CDR3 sequence is 17 residues long. The germline V gene has CDR1 MNHEY and CDR2 SVGEGT. The CDR3 reads CASSRSRGAGDTGELFF. The DNA for the CDR3 is TGTGCCAGCAGTCGTTCCCGGGGAGCGGGAGACACCGGGGAGCTGTTTTTT.

This clonotype was counted only a few times. The V and J genes are TRBV7-9 and TRBJ2-7; D gene ambiguous. This CDR3 has 15 amino acids. Trimming removed 2 bases at V and 0 bases at J, with 11 bases between. The germline gives CDR1 SEHNR, CDR2 FQNEAQ (reference sequence). This chain's CDR3 is CASSLNRSHSYEQYF. Here the CDR3 DNA reads TGTGCCAGCAGCTTAAATAGGAGTCACTCCTACGAGCAGTACTTC. The entire variable domain, with the rest obtained from reference TRBV7-9 and TRBJ2-7, is as follows: DTGVSQNPRHKITKRGQNVTFRCDPISEHNRLYWYRQTLGQGPEFLTYFQNEAQLEKSRLLSDRFSAERPKGSFSTLEIQRTEQGDSAMYLCASSLNRSHSYEQYFGPGTRLTVT.

This clonotype was recorded a few times. The chain carries TRBV20-1 and TRBJ2-1, with D possibly being TRBD2 (6 bases). Per the germline V gene, CDR1 is DFQATT and CDR2 is SNEGSKA (reference sequence). This CDR3 comprises 13 residues. V was pared by 6 bases and J by 5 bases, with 14 bases between. This CDR3 is CSASGGLNNEQFF. CDR3 in DNA: TGCAGTGCCTCAGGAGGACTAAACAATGAGCAGTTCTTC.

Ten or more counts support this clonotype. This chain links TRBV4-3 with TRBJ2-7, with D possibly being TRBD1 (6 bases). The germline V gene encodes CDR1 LGHNA and CDR2 YSLEER. The CDR3 is 16 residues long. Trimming stripped 1 base from V and 6 bases from J, with 19 bases between. The CDR3 nucleotides are TGCGCCAGCAGCCAAGCCTTCACTTCTACAGGGATCGAGCAGTACTTC. This translates into CASSQAFTSTGIEQYF.

This clonotype was counted only a few times. The chain is built from TRBV27 and TRBJ1-2; D possibly corresponds to TRBD1 (6 bases). The V end lost 4 bases, the J end lost 10 bases, and 16 bases lay between the germline ends. Germline CDR1 and CDR2: MNHEY and SMNVEV (reference sequence). The CDR3 consists of 13 residues. As DNA, the CDR3 is TGTGCCAGCAGTTCCACCAGGGGAGAAGACTACACCTTC. Translation gives CASSSTRGEDYTF.

The gene calls are TRBV29-1 and TRBJ2-5; 12 bases match TRBD2. CDR3 length equals 16 residues. The trim removed 6 bases at V and 0 bases at J, leaving 8 bases unmatched. Germline V gene data show CDR1 as SQVTM and CDR2 as ANQGSEA. The CDR3 bases are TGCAGCGTCCTCGGACTAGCGGGACCGTACCAAGAGACCCAGTACTTC. This sequence encodes CSVLGLAGPYQETQYF.

This clonotype was observed a few times. The chain carries TRBV7-2 and TRBJ2-7; D remains unclear. CDR1 is SGHTA and CDR2 is FQGNSA in the germline V gene. The V end was cut by 5 bases, the J end by 4 bases, with 9 bases between. The CDR3 loop spans 12 amino acids. The CDR3 nucleotides read TGTGCCAGCAGCCTCGCCTATTACGAGCAGTACTTC. Amino acids: CASSLAYYEQYF.

The chain carries TRBV11-2 and TRBJ1-1; D unclear. Deletions cut 3 bases from V and 5 bases from J, with 13 bases between. The CDR3 consists of 14 residues. Germline V gene lookup returns CDR1 SGHAT and CDR2 FQNNGV. CDR3 nucleotide sequence: TGTGCCAGCAGCTTTGTGGGTACGGGGACTGAAGCTTTCTTT. Its protein product is CASSFVGTGTEAFF.

In regard to this clonotype: A much more abundant neighbour one base away suggests this may be a read error. The chain couples TRBV29-1 to TRBJ2-5; possibly TRBD2 for D (6 bases). Germline V gene data show CDR1 as SQVTM and CDR2 as ANQGSEA. The CDR3 length is 11 residues. CDR3 sequence: CSVEDRETPTF. The CDR3 DNA reads TGCAGCGTTGAAGATCGGGAGACGCCTACCTTC. The full variable domain, with the rest looked up from reference TRBV29-1 and TRBJ2-5, is SAVISQKPSRDICQRGTSLTIQCQVDSQVTMMFWYRQQPGQSLTLIATANQGSEATYESGFVIDKFPISRPNLTFSTLTVSNMSPEDSSIYLCSVEDRETPTFGPGTRLLVL.

This clonotype was counted a few times. The chain joins TRBV6-1 to TRBJ2-1, with D maybe TRBD2 (5 bases). Germline loops: CDR1 MNHNS, CDR2 SASEGT. Trimming shortened V by 6 bases and J by 2 bases, and 14 bases separated the two germline ends. The CDR3 consists of 15 residues. The CDR3 is CASSRGALTYNEQFF. DNA for the CDR3: TGTGCCAGCAGCCGGGGAGCCCTCACCTACAATGAGCAGTTCTTC.